These 32 T cell receptor beta chains were all obtained from the same sample, sequenced in a study of response to subunit inactivated influenza vaccine. In TCRdb, the RT-PCR reads were re-called with MiXCR into one record per CDR3 protein. The table has some 850,000 distinct CDR3 sequences, less than 20% seen once. Here the sequenced sample was PBMCs from blood, taken roughly 5 days after vaccination. All receptors come from a man between 45 and 60 years old who received an inactivated influenza vaccine.

The rearrangement joins TRBV27 to TRBJ2-1; tentative D call: TRBD2 (5 bases). The V and J ends lost 0 bases and 8 bases respectively, with 11 bases between them. The germline CDR1 and CDR2 sequences are MNHEY and SMNVEV (reference sequence). The CDR3 extends over 14 amino acids. The CDR3 region has the DNA TGTGCCAGCAGTTTATCGAGCGGTAGGTATGAGCAGTTCTTC. Translating it yields CASSLSSGRYEQFF.

This chain joins TRBV5-1 and TRBJ2-1; a possible D gene is TRBD1 (7 bases). The CDR3 is made up of 13 amino acids. Germline V CDR1 and CDR2: SGHRS, YFSETQ. The V and J ends lost 5 bases and 8 bases respectively, with 14 bases between them. This CDR3 reads CASRWRGPDEQFF. DNA of the CDR3: TGCGCCAGCAGATGGAGGGGGCCTGATGAGCAGTTCTTC.

The rearrangement joins TRBV20-1 to TRBJ2-7; 10 nucleotides line up with TRBD2. The V and J ends lost 1 base and 3 bases, in that order; junction bases with no gene match: 6. CDR1 is DFQATT, CDR2 SNEGSKA, per germline (reference sequence). The CDR3 runs 15 residues. Written as DNA, the CDR3 is TGCAGTGCTAGAGGGCCTAGCGGGGGAAACTACGAGCAGTACTTC. This gives the protein CSARGPSGGNYEQYF.

This rearrangement joins TRBV29-1 to TRBJ1-5, with 10 bases matching TRBD1. Unmatched junction bases numbered 6, after V lost 6 bases and J lost 7 bases. CDR1 is SQVTM, CDR2 ANQGSEA, per germline. The CDR3 spans 13 residues. The CDR3, as DNA: TGCAGCGTCGGGGACAGGGGTAGACAGCCCCAGCATTTT. This gives the protein CSVGDRGRQPQHF. Together with reference TRBV29-1 and TRBJ1-5, the CDR3 gives the full variable domain: SAVISQKPSRDICQRGTSLTIQCQVDSQVTMMFWYRQQPGQSLTLIATANQGSEATYESGFVIDKFPISRPNLTFSTLTVSNMSPEDSSIYLCSVGDRGRQPQHFGDGTRLSIL.

This clonotype was detected only a few times. The chain links TRBV12-3 or TRBV12-4 to TRBJ2-2; D unclear. Trimming removed 1 base from V and 0 bases from J, with 21 bases in between. CDR3 length: 20 residues. CDR3 in amino acids: CASSLGLVWVSDPNTGELFF. The CDR3 DNA sequence: TGTGCCAGCAGTTTAGGTTTAGTCTGGGTGAGCGACCCGAACACCGGGGAGCTGTTTTTT.

The V gene is TRBV3-1, the J gene TRBJ2-7; no clear D. This CDR3 is built from 13 residues. V was shortened by 1 base and J by 2 bases, with 6 bases between the two germline ends. Germline CDR1 is LGHDT and CDR2 is YNNKEL (reference sequence). The CDR3 DNA reads as TGTGCCAGCAGCCAAGGTTGGACCTACGAGCAGTACTTC. Protein product: CASSQGWTYEQYF.

This rearrangement joins TRBV20-1 to TRBJ2-3; TRBD2 might be the D (5 bases). This CDR3 is 13 amino acids long. In germline, CDR1 is DFQATT, CDR2 SNEGSKA (reference sequence). V dropped 6 bases and J dropped 0 bases, with 10 bases sitting between them. In nucleotides, the CDR3 is TGCAGTGCGCAGGACTCCAGCACAGATACGCAGTATTTT. Its translation is CSAQDSSTDTQYF.

The CDR3 sequence: CSANRGVWETQYF. CDR3 in DNA: TGCAGTGCGAACAGGGGCGTTTGGGAGACCCAGTACTTC. The V and J genes are TRBV20-1 and TRBJ2-5; 7 nucleotides align to TRBD1. This CDR3 comprises 13 residues. CDR1 and CDR2 (germline): DFQATT, SNEGSKA (reference sequence). The V gene end was trimmed by 6 bases and the J gene end by 5 bases; junction bases not matched to a gene: 9.

The V gene is TRBV6-2 or TRBV6-3, the J gene TRBJ1-3; D remains unclear. The CDR3 spans 17 residues. CDR1 is MNHEY and CDR2 is SVGEGT in the germline V gene. The V and J ends lost 0 bases and 1 base respectively, with 13 bases between them. CDR3 nucleotide sequence: TGTGCCAGCAGTTACTCGAGGTCGGCGGTATCTGGAAACACCATATATTTT. It is translated as CASSYSRSAVSGNTIYF.

This clonotype was seen a few times. The chain uses TRBV27 and TRBJ1-1; D call uncertain. The CDR3 length is 14 residues. Germline assignment: CDR1 MNHEY and CDR2 SMNVEV (reference sequence). V lost 0 bases, J lost 2 bases, and 7 bases lay in between. The CDR3 DNA reads TGTGCCAGCAGTTTATCTTGGGGAAACACTGAAGCTTTCTTT. As protein: CASSLSWGNTEAFF.

The chain is built from TRBV20-1 and TRBJ2-1; D is unresolved. CDR3 size: 16 residues. Germline CDR1 is DFQATT and CDR2 is SNEGSKA (reference sequence). Deletions cut 7 bases from V and 0 bases from J, with 19 bases between. DNA of the CDR3: TGCAGTGTATTAGCCTTACCCGAGAGCTCCTACAATGAGCAGTTCTTC. Translating it yields CSVLALPESSYNEQFF.

This rearrangement joins TRBV3-1 to TRBJ2-7; 8 positions agree with TRBD1. From germline, CDR1 is LGHDT and CDR2 YNNKEL (reference sequence). This CDR3 comprises 14 residues. V was clipped by 1 base and J by 5 bases; unmatched bases: 4. The CDR3 region is CASSQAAGGDEQYF. CDR3 DNA: TGTGCCAGCAGCCAAGCGGCAGGGGGCGACGAGCAGTACTTC.

This clonotype was detected only a few times. This CDR3 is CSAPDRLRSYNEQFF. The CDR3 DNA is TGCAGTGCCCCCGACCGGCTCCGGAGCTACAATGAGCAGTTCTTC. This sequence joins TRBV20-1 and TRBJ2-1; D ambiguous. With 6 bases removed from V and 3 bases from J, the gap between germline ends came to 18 bases. Germline loops: CDR1 DFQATT, CDR2 SNEGSKA (reference sequence). The CDR3 is 15 residues long.

The genes are TRBV30 and TRBJ2-2; D unresolved. The CDR3 length is 14 residues. Germline CDR1 reads GTSNPN; CDR2 reads SVGIG (reference sequence). Trimming pared 3 bases from V and 0 bases from J, leaving 8 bases between. CDR3 in amino acids: CAWRNRPNTGELFF. CDR3 bases: TGTGCCTGGAGAAATCGGCCGAACACCGGGGAGCTGTTTTTT.

This clonotype has a handful of counts. The rearrangement uses TRBV15 and TRBJ2-1, with D perhaps matching TRBD1 (6 bases). The CDR3 runs 16 residues. V was cut by 5 bases and J by 7 bases, with 21 bases left in between. CDR1 is LNHNV, CDR2 YYDKDF, per germline (reference sequence). CDR3 DNA sequence: TGTGCCACCAGCGGTACAGGGTCCCCCCTTACGAATGAGCAGTTCTTC. It yields the protein CATSGTGSPLTNEQFF.

The chain employs TRBV19 and TRBJ2-1; 13 bases are a match to TRBD2. Germline CDR1 is LNHDA and CDR2 is SQIVND (reference sequence). V shed 5 bases, J shed 1 base, and the junction held 5 bases outside the gene matches. The CDR3 has 17 amino acids. In DNA, the CDR3 is TGTGCCAGTAGTGGACGGACTAGCGGGAGTTCCTACAATGAGCAGTTCTTC. Translated: CASSGRTSGSSYNEQFF.

This clonotype was counted only a few times. The chain is built from TRBV9 and TRBJ2-1; D possibly corresponds to TRBD2 (6 bases). Trimming pared 2 bases from V and 0 bases from J, leaving 9 bases between. The CDR3 extends over 15 amino acids. Germline V gene data show CDR1 as SGDLS and CDR2 as YYNGEE. CDR3 residues: CASSVSGFSYNEQFF. The CDR3 nucleotides read TGTGCCAGCAGCGTTAGCGGATTCTCCTACAATGAGCAGTTCTTC. Together with reference TRBV9 and TRBJ2-1, the CDR3 gives the full variable domain: DSGVTQTPKHLITATGQRVTLRCSPRSGDLSVYWYQQSLDQGLQFLIQYYNGEERAKGNILERFSAQQFPDLHSELNLSSLELGDSALYFCASSVSGFSYNEQFFGPGTRLTVL.

J is TRBJ2-7 and V is TRBV20-1; D may be TRBD2 (5 bases). Germline loops: CDR1 DFQATT, CDR2 SNEGSKA (reference sequence). This CDR3 has 13 residues. V lost 3 bases to trimming and J lost 3 bases, with 12 bases between them. CDR3 DNA: TGCAGTGCTAGTTGGGCCCGGGACTACGAGCAGTACTTC. Translation gives CSASWARDYEQYF.

This clonotype was recorded a few times. The chain has TRBV20-1 and TRBJ1-1; maybe TRBD1 (5 bases). The CDR3 has 13 residues. Trimming left V 5 bases short and J 0 bases short, with 10 bases between. CDR1 is DFQATT and CDR2 is SNEGSKA in the germline V gene (reference sequence). The CDR3 DNA sequence: TGCAGTGCTGCCCGACAGCTGAACACTGAAGCTTTCTTT. Its translation: CSAARQLNTEAFF.

This clonotype was observed a handful of times. The rearrangement uses TRBV25-1 and TRBJ2-2; 7 nucleotides match TRBD1. This CDR3 spans 12 amino acids. Germline V lookup: CDR1 MGHDK, CDR2 SYGVNS. The ends lost 10 bases at V and 6 bases at J; junction bases unmatched: 5. The CDR3 DNA is TGTGCCACCAACAGGGGTGCCGGGGAGCTGTTTTTT. It translates to CATNRGAGELFF.

This clonotype has a handful of counts. The chain joins TRBV6-2 or TRBV6-3 to TRBJ2-1, with 12 bases matching TRBD2. Germline V gene lookup returns CDR1 MNHEY and CDR2 SVGEGT. The CDR3 is made up of 15 amino acids. V shed 4 bases, J shed 7 bases, and the junction held 5 bases outside the gene matches. The CDR3 protein is CASSSSGRAGNEQFF. The DNA for the CDR3 is TGTGCCAGCAGTTCTAGCGGGAGGGCCGGTAATGAGCAGTTCTTC.

This clonotype was detected many times. The rearrangement joins TRBV20-1 to TRBJ2-1; the D gene is possibly TRBD1 (6 bases). CDR3 length: 14 amino acids. Trimming took off 6 bases at V and 4 bases at J, with 16 bases between the two ends. Germline CDR1 and CDR2: DFQATT and SNEGSKA (reference sequence). The CDR3: CSASRDTGYNEQFF. The CDR3 nucleotides read TGCAGTGCCAGCCGGGACACCGGGTACAATGAGCAGTTCTTC.

This clonotype was seen more than once but under ten times. This chain uses TRBV4-3 with TRBJ2-3; no reliable D call. The germline V and J ends were trimmed by 1 base and 2 bases, with 7 bases remaining between them. This CDR3 comprises 14 residues. Germline CDR1 LGHNA, CDR2 YSLEER. Here the CDR3 reads CASSQGAVTDTQYF. The CDR3 coding sequence is TGCGCCAGCAGCCAAGGCGCCGTCACAGATACGCAGTATTTT.

This clonotype was found a few times. The chain employs TRBV4-2 and TRBJ2-7; D is unresolved. CDR3 length: 17 amino acids. The V end lost 2 bases, the J end lost 0 bases, and 17 bases lay between the germline ends. In germline, CDR1 is LGHNA, CDR2 YNFKEQ. CDR3 bases: TGTGCCAGCAGCCAAACCCAGTCGTCTTTCAGCTCCTACGAGCAGTACTTC. Protein sequence: CASSQTQSSFSSYEQYF.

This clonotype was detected a few times. The chain uses TRBV10-3 and TRBJ1-1; 7 bases match TRBD1. The germline V gene encodes CDR1 ENHRY and CDR2 SYGVKD. The V gene end was trimmed by 3 bases and the J gene end by 0 bases; junction bases not matched to a gene: 4. This CDR3 region has 15 residues. The CDR3 loop reads CAISDRGGLNTEAFF. CDR3 nucleotides: TGTGCCATCAGTGACAGGGGGGGATTGAACACTGAAGCTTTCTTT.

The chain couples TRBV12-3 or TRBV12-4 to TRBJ2-2, with D maybe TRBD1 (5 bases). V lost 5 bases and J 2 bases, leaving 9 bases between the germline ends. The CDR3 is made up of 14 amino acids. DNA for the CDR3: TGTGCCAGCAGTAGGACACCTAACACCGGGGAGCTGTTTTTT. Its protein product is CASSRTPNTGELFF.

There are a few counts of this clonotype. The CDR3 loop reads CASSGWTSGDTDTQYF. CDR3 coding DNA: TGCGCCAGCAGCGGGTGGACTAGCGGGGACACAGATACGCAGTATTTT. The chain has TRBV5-1 and TRBJ2-3; the match to TRBD2 covers 12 bases. V shed 4 bases and J 2 bases; nucleotides not matched to a gene: 5. The CDR3 length is 16 residues. The germline CDR1 and CDR2 sequences are SGHRS and YFSETQ.

V usage is TRBV6-5 and J usage is TRBJ2-1; TRBD2 agrees at 9 bases. Germline V gene sequence: CDR1 MNHEY, CDR2 SVGAGI. V gave up 2 bases and J gave up 1 base; unmatched junction bases: 12. The CDR3 extends over 19 amino acids. CDR3 amino acids: CASSYRERGLAFSYNEQFF. The CDR3 DNA reads as TGTGCCAGCAGTTACAGAGAGAGAGGACTAGCGTTTTCCTACAATGAGCAGTTCTTC.

This clonotype was counted ten times or more. The rearrangement joins TRBV5-1 to TRBJ1-1; 12 bases map to TRBD1. The V gene's germline CDR1 is SGHRS and CDR2 YFSETQ. V lost 4 bases, J lost 5 bases, and 6 bases stayed unmatched. This CDR3 spans 15 amino acids. CDR3 loop: CASSGGTGGVTEAFF. The CDR3 DNA follows: TGCGCCAGCAGCGGCGGGACAGGGGGCGTAACTGAAGCTTTCTTT.

This clonotype was seen a handful of times. The gene calls are TRBV20-1 and TRBJ2-7; D possibly corresponds to TRBD2 (5 bases). The germline V and J ends were trimmed by 5 bases and 2 bases, with 22 bases remaining between them. Germline V gives CDR1 DFQATT, CDR2 SNEGSKA (reference sequence). The CDR3 totals 16 residues. Here the CDR3 DNA reads TGCAGTGCTCGACCTCTAGCCAGGCGTTTAACCTACGAGCAGTACTTC. This sequence encodes CSARPLARRLTYEQYF.

This clonotype showed up just a few times. V and J are TRBV4-2 and TRBJ1-3; D gene unclear. V shed 1 base and J shed 5 bases, with 9 bases lying between them. Germline assignment: CDR1 LGHNA and CDR2 YNFKEQ. This CDR3 comprises 14 residues. The CDR3 DNA is TGTGCCAGCAGCCAAGGCGTCGAACGAAACACCATATATTTT. It specifies CASSQGVERNTIYF.

The CDR3: CSVEVMGNYGYTF. CDR3 nucleotide sequence: TGCAGCGTTGAAGTAATGGGGAACTATGGCTACACCTTC. The chain has TRBV29-1 and TRBJ1-2; D not resolved. Germline loops: CDR1 SQVTM, CDR2 ANQGSEA. V was cut by 1 base and J by 2 bases, with 8 bases left in between. The CDR3 loop spans 13 amino acids.